This T cell receptor (beta chain) derives from a study of T cells in Graves' hyperthyroidism and ophthalmopathy. Findings of the study overall: Blood held most thyroid clonotypes expanded above 0.001 frequency.

The study based diagnoses on clinical symptoms, serum thyroxine and TRAb, thyroid ultrasound and orbital computed tomography. This sample holds PBMCs from approximately 10 ml fresh peripheral blood. The CDR3 consists of 19 residues. CDR1 and CDR2 (germline): LNHDA, SQIVND (reference sequence). J lost 2 bases, V lost 3 bases, and 15 bases had no gene match. Ten or more counts support this clonotype. Its antigen is currently unknown. Researchers amplified the TCR beta CDR3 regions from RNA transcripts. During a first-round RT-PCR of the TCR CDR3, the HTBI primer set was used. TCRdb independently ran MiXCR on the multiplex PCR reads; one entry per CDR3 protein. The sample contains about 350,000 distinct CDR3 sequences, 18% of which appear only once.

This TCR derives from a woman aged 40 to 55 with Graves' ophthalmopathy. The sequenced sample was blood. The rearrangement joins TRBV19 to TRBJ2-4, with TRBD1 matching over 8 bases. DNA of the CDR3: TGTGCCAGTAGTATGCCCGCCGGACAGGGCGCAATATCCAAAAACATTCAGTACTTC. This encodes CASSMPAGQGAISKNIQYF.